This TCR beta chain originates from a study of T cells in localized non-small cell lung cancer. Whole-study findings and limits: Turning up in adjacent lung were a median approximately 50 of the top 100 tumor clones. Blood T cell density predicted longer survival; adjacent-lung clonality, shorter.

This clone rates as medium-sized (0.01 to 0.1%). Its specificity is not known. This CDR3 has 15 amino acids. Trimming removed 5 bases from V and 6 bases from J; junction bases left unmatched: 9. Germline values: CDR1 MNHGY, CDR2 SAAAGT. TCRdb's copy holds only in-frame clones and misses some; the assay was immunoSEQ multiplex PCR. The sample yields more than 2,500 clones, around a quarter seen once. The gene calls are TRBV6-8 and TRBJ2-2; 7 nucleotides match TRBD2. This receptor was taken from a male donor aged 60 or older with stage II squamous cell lung carcinoma. The specimen comprised lung tumor tissue, sampled before any cancer treatment. CDR3 sequence: CASSGRGRRPGELFF. The CDR3 region has the DNA TGTGCCAGCAGTGGGAGGGGCAGAAGACCCGGGGAGCTGTTTTTT.